This entry is about one T cell receptor beta chain. V lost 9 bases and J lost 2, with 13 bases in between. The CDR3 loop spans 13 amino acids. CDR1 is KGHSH and CDR2 is LQKENI in the germline V gene. Those enrolled in Seattle joined during active infection and were followed longitudinally afterward. This entry is derived from a study of blood T cell repertoires in COVID-19. Generated by immunoSEQ multiplex PCR, the TCRdb table keeps only in-frame clones and is missing some. The table lists about 480,000 clones, less than 90% of them singletons. The specimen was peripheral blood. V and J are TRBV18 and TRBJ2-5, with D possibly TRBD2 on 6 matching bases. The receptor comes from a woman aged 50 to 60 with COVID-19, enrolled during active disease. CDR3 region: CASSGTSQETQYF. In DNA form, the CDR3 reads TGTGCCAGTTCAGGGACTTCACAAGAGACCCAGTACTTC.